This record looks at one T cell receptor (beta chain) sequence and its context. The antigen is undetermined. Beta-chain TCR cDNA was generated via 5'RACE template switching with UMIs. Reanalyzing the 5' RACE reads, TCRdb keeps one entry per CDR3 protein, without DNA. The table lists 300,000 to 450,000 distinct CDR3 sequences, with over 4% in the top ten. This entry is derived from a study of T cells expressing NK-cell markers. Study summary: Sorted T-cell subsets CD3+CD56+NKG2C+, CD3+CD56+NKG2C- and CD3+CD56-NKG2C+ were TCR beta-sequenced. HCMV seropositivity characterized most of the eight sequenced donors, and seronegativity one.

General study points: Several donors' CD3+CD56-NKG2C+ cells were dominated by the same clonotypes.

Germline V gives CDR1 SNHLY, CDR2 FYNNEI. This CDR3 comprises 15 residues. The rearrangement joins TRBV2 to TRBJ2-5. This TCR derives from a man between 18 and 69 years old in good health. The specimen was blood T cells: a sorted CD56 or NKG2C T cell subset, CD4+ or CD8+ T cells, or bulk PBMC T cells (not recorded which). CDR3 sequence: CASSEVNHLSGTQYF.